Detailed here is one T cell receptor (beta chain). Its matching antigen is unknown. The CDR3 length is 16 residues. Looked up from germline, CDR1 is SGHRS and CDR2 is YFSETQ. V lost 0 bases and J lost 4, with 16 bases in between. It was with 60 Vbeta and 13 Jbeta primers that the PCR ran. Clones were read by immunoSEQ multiplex PCR, and TCRdb kept only the in-frame ones, dropping some. This sample carries tens of thousands of clones, 65% to 85% of them seen once, and the ten largest clones take about 4%. The sample is drawn from a study of cytomegalovirus exposure and HLA in healthy donors. About the research overall: HLA-typed donors were the source of some 80 million unique TCRs, which an early data release held. Overall study results and limits: The authors judged a highly shared variant cluster likely a sequencing artifact.

What was sequenced was PBMCs. The source of this sequence is a man aged 45-65 years in good health and CMV-seronegative. This chain uses TRBV5-1 with TRBJ1-1; a weak D match, TRBD1 (6 bases). Written as DNA, the CDR3 is TGCGCCAGCAGCTTGGCCTACCTAGGGGGAAGCACTGAAGCTTTCTTT. This sequence encodes CASSLAYLGGSTEAFF.